Following are 23 T cell receptor beta chains from one sample sequenced in a study of cytotoxic CD8 clonotypes in ibrutinib-treated CLL. Using immunoSEQ multiplex PCR, the repertoire was profiled, and TCRdb retains in-frame clones only, with some absent. The data show over 200,000 clones, 70% seen once. The sample was PBMCs, taken after 12 months of ibrutinib treatment. Receptor source: a human donor with chronic lymphocytic leukemia.

The V gene is TRBV5-1, the J gene TRBJ1-3, with 9 nucleotides matching TRBD1. J lost 2 bases, V lost 1 base, and 1 base had no gene match. The CDR3 is 15 amino acids. Germline V lookup: CDR1 SGHRS, CDR2 YFSETQ. The CDR3 DNA reads TGCGCCAGCAGCTTGAACAGGGGGCCTGGAAACACCATATATTTT. It codes for CASSLNRGPGNTIYF. Supplemented by reference TRBV5-1 and TRBJ1-3, the full variable domain reads KAGVTQTPRYLIKTRGQQVTLSCSPISGHRSVSWYQQTPGQGLQFLFEYFSETQRNKGNFPGRFSGRQFSNSRSEMNVSTLELGDSALYLCASSLNRGPGNTIYFGEGSWLTVV.

For the CDR3, the DNA is TGTGCCACACTGCCGGCAGGGGGAATTGGCGAGCAGTACTTC. Translated: CATLPAGGIGEQYF. The chain joins TRBV10-3 to TRBJ2-7; 7 nucleotides line up with TRBD1. CDR1 is ENHRY, CDR2 SYGVKD, per germline. V was clipped by 10 bases and J by 6 bases; unmatched bases: 15. The CDR3 spans 14 residues.

V and J are TRBV19 and TRBJ1-1, with a possible D match to TRBD1 (6 bases). CDR1 and CDR2 from the germline V gene are LNHDA and SQIVND (reference sequence). The V end lost 4 bases, the J end lost 3 bases, and 12 bases lay between the germline ends. The CDR3 is made up of 14 amino acids. In nucleotides, the CDR3 is TGTGCCAGTAGTAGCAGGTGGGGGCACACTGAAGCTTTCTTT. Translated, it gives CASSSRWGHTEAFF. The whole variable domain, remainder taken from reference TRBV19 and TRBJ1-1, is DGGITQSPKYLFRKEGQNVTLSCEQNLNHDAMYWYRQDPGQGLRLIYYSQIVNDFQKGDIAEGYSVSREKKESFPLTVTSAQKNPTAFYLCASSSRWGHTEAFFGQGTRLTVV.

The J gene is TRBJ1-5, the V gene TRBV6-5, with D unresolved. The germline V and J ends were trimmed by 6 bases and 3 bases, with 9 bases remaining between them. Germline V lookup: CDR1 MNHEY, CDR2 SVGAGI. The CDR3 has 13 residues. In DNA, the CDR3 is TGTGCCAGCAGCGGGAGGGTCAATCAGCCCCAGCATTTT. Its protein is CASSGRVNQPQHF.

The chain recombines TRBV27 with TRBJ2-2; the match to TRBD1 covers 11 bases. This CDR3 contains 14 residues. Germline V CDR1 and CDR2: MNHEY, SMNVEV (reference sequence). After removal of 6 bases from V and 5 bases from J, the junction contained 2 bases not matched to a gene. The CDR3 protein is CASRGQGETGELFF. The CDR3 region has the DNA TGTGCCAGCAGGGGACAGGGGGAGACCGGGGAGCTGTTTTTT.

This clone is a singleton in its sample. J is TRBJ2-1 and V is TRBV30, with D possibly being TRBD1 (6 bases). Germline V gene lookup returns CDR1 GTSNPN and CDR2 SVGIG (reference sequence). This CDR3 is 13 amino acids long. Trimming left V 2 bases short and J 10 bases short, with 15 bases between. The CDR3 sequence: CAWSPRTEGEQFF. The CDR3 coding sequence is TGTGCCTGGAGTCCCCGGACAGAGGGGGAGCAGTTCTTC.

The chain carries TRBV2 and TRBJ1-1, with D possibly matching TRBD1 (5 bases). Per the germline V gene, CDR1 is SNHLY and CDR2 is FYNNEI. With 8 bases removed from V and 2 bases from J, the gap between germline ends came to 15 bases. This CDR3 has 14 amino acids. Here the CDR3 reads CASELTGVNTEAFF. CDR3 in DNA: TGTGCCAGCGAGCTCACAGGAGTTAACACTGAAGCTTTCTTT.

The chain combines TRBV6-6 with TRBJ1-5; weak D call: TRBD1 (5 bases). The CDR3 loop spans 15 amino acids. Germline lookup yields CDR1 MNHNY and CDR2 SVGAGI (reference sequence). The V and J ends lost 4 bases and 3 bases respectively, with 13 bases between them. Written as DNA, the CDR3 is TGTGCCAGCAGTTTTAAGGGGTCGGTCAATCAGCCCCAGCATTTT. Protein sequence: CASSFKGSVNQPQHF.

The chain couples TRBV6-5 to TRBJ1-2; 9 bases line up with TRBD1. Trimming at V came to 6 bases and at J to 2 bases, leaving 7 bases not matched to a gene. The germline CDR1 and CDR2 sequences are MNHEY and SVGAGI. CDR3 size: 15 residues. The CDR3, as DNA: TGTGCCAGCAGACAACCCGGGACAGGGAACTATGGCTACACCTTC. Translating gives CASRQPGTGNYGYTF.

V usage is TRBV7-3 and J usage is TRBJ1-1; D perhaps matches TRBD1 (6 bases). V lost 2 bases and J lost 7, with 14 bases in between. CDR3 length: 14 residues. Germline V gives CDR1 SGHTA, CDR2 FQGTGA. CDR3 bases: TGTGCCAGCAGCTTAGGGGGCCTTTCGGGTGAAGCTTTCTTT. It codes for CASSLGGLSGEAFF.

At least ten counts were recorded for this clone. This chain links TRBV14 with TRBJ1-1; perhaps TRBD1 as D (6 bases). Trimming pared 0 bases from V and 12 bases from J, leaving 11 bases between. Germline CDR1 reads SGHDN; CDR2 reads FVKESK. There are 12 residues in the CDR3. In nucleotides, the CDR3 is TGTGCCAGCAGCCAAGATTGGAGGGGGACTTTCTTT. It codes for CASSQDWRGTFF.

The chain couples TRBV19 to TRBJ1-4, with D unresolved. The CDR3 runs to 15 residues. With 6 bases removed from V and 3 bases from J, the gap between germline ends came to 14 bases. CDR1 and CDR2 (germline): LNHDA, SQIVND (reference sequence). The CDR3 is CASSTGWAANEKLFF. The CDR3 coding sequence is TGTGCCAGTAGCACCGGCTGGGCGGCTAATGAAAAACTGTTTTTT. Complete variable domain (other parts from reference TRBV19 and TRBJ1-4): DGGITQSPKYLFRKEGQNVTLSCEQNLNHDAMYWYRQDPGQGLRLIYYSQIVNDFQKGDIAEGYSVSREKKESFPLTVTSAQKNPTAFYLCASSTGWAANEKLFFGSGTQLSVL.

The chain links TRBV11-2 to TRBJ1-4, with D unclear. This CDR3 region has 16 residues. The V and J ends lost 2 bases and 4 bases respectively, with 14 bases between them. Looked up from germline, CDR1 is SGHAT and CDR2 is FQNNGV. The CDR3 DNA sequence: TGTGCCAGCAGCTTATTCGGCGGGAGGAGTAATGAAAAACTGTTTTTT. It is translated as CASSLFGGRSNEKLFF.

The rearrangement joins TRBV30 to TRBJ2-7, with 11 bases identical to TRBD2. The CDR3 is 16 amino acids. Unmatched junction bases numbered 7, after V lost 0 bases and J lost 3 bases. Per germline, CDR1 GTSNPN and CDR2 SVGIG (reference sequence). CDR3 nucleotides: TGTGCCTGGAGTGTACTAGCGGGAGCGGGGAGCTACGAGCAGTACTTC. Translation: CAWSVLAGAGSYEQYF.

There are a few counts of this clone. The chain combines TRBV9 with TRBJ1-2; D unclear. V was shortened by 0 bases and J by 4 bases, with 13 bases between the two germline ends. The CDR3 totals 15 residues. Looked up from germline, CDR1 is SGDLS and CDR2 is YYNGEE. As DNA, the CDR3 is TGTGCCAGCAGCGTAGACCACGGGTTCAGCTATGGCTACACCTTC. It translates to CASSVDHGFSYGYTF.

The chain recombines TRBV10-3 with TRBJ1-2; a weak D match, TRBD1 (5 bases). The CDR3 loop spans 14 amino acids. Per the germline V gene, CDR1 is ENHRY and CDR2 is SYGVKD. V was cut by 2 bases and J by 2 bases, with 9 bases left in between. The DNA of the CDR3 is TGTGCCATCAGTGAGGCTGGGGCCAACTATGGCTACACCTTC. Amino acids: CAISEAGANYGYTF.

This sequence joins TRBV29-1 and TRBJ1-3; tentatively, D is TRBD1 (5 bases). V shed 5 bases and J shed 4 bases, with 18 bases lying between them. The length of the CDR3 is 15 residues. CDR1 SQVTM and CDR2 ANQGSEA come from the germline V gene. The CDR3 region has the DNA TGCAGCGTTCTTTGGGGTGGGGGTCCGGGAAACACCATATATTTT. This translates into CSVLWGGGPGNTIYF.

This chain uses TRBV7-3 with TRBJ2-7; 7 positions agree with TRBD1. V lost 4 bases and J lost 2; bases outside the gene matches: 5. This CDR3 is 14 amino acids long. Germline CDR1 and CDR2: SGHTA and FQGTGA. The CDR3 sequence: CASSSRQGPYEQYF. The CDR3 DNA follows: TGTGCCAGCAGCTCCCGACAGGGACCCTACGAGCAGTACTTC.

This rearrangement joins TRBV7-2 to TRBJ2-3; TRBD2 matches 13 bases. Trimming took 1 base from V and 4 from J; bases not matched to a gene: 8. Germline loops: CDR1 SGHTA, CDR2 FQGNSA. This CDR3 is 18 amino acids long. CDR3 sequence (DNA): TGTGCCAGCAGCTTAGTTAGGGGGACTAGCGGGATGGCAGATACGCAGTATTTT. Its protein is CASSLVRGTSGMADTQYF.

The V gene is TRBV30, the J gene TRBJ1-2; D is undetermined. The CDR3 length is 12 residues. CDR1 and CDR2 from the germline V gene are GTSNPN and SVGIG (reference sequence). The germline V and J ends were trimmed by 0 bases and 8 bases, with 10 bases remaining between them. The CDR3 spells CAWSVGPIGYTF. In DNA form, the CDR3 reads TGTGCCTGGAGTGTGGGTCCTATCGGCTACACCTTC.

This chain joins TRBV5-1 and TRBJ2-7, with D possibly called TRBD1 or TRBD2 (6 bases each). CDR1 and CDR2 from the germline V gene are SGHRS and YFSETQ. This CDR3 has 14 residues. V lost 4 bases to trimming and J lost 8 bases, with 19 bases between them. The CDR3 region is CASSPGQGTYQQYF. The DNA for the CDR3 is TGCGCCAGCAGCCCCGGTCAGGGGACTTACCAGCAGTACTTC. Based on the CDR3 plus reference TRBV5-1 and TRBJ2-7, the full variable domain is KAGVTQTPRYLIKTRGQQVTLSCSPISGHRSVSWYQQTPGQGLQFLFEYFSETQRNKGNFPGRFSGRQFSNSRSEMNVSTLELGDSALYLCASSPGQGTYQQYFGPGTRLTVT.

The chain joins TRBV5-6 to TRBJ1-4, with 7 bases lining up with TRBD1. The CDR3 sequence is 17 residues long. In germline, CDR1 is SGHDT, CDR2 YYEEEE. The V segment lost 3 bases and the J segment 2 bases; nucleotides outside the gene matches: 10. Here the CDR3 reads CASSSYRTGGTNEKLFF. The CDR3 DNA sequence: TGTGCCAGCAGCTCGTACCGGACAGGAGGGACTAATGAAAAACTGTTTTTT.

The gene calls are TRBV20-1 and TRBJ1-2, with no clear D. Germline V gene data show CDR1 as DFQATT and CDR2 as SNEGSKA (reference sequence). CDR3 length: 10 residues. Trimming cost V 6 bases and J 7 bases, with 9 bases left between them. This chain's CDR3 is CSASSPGYTF. The DNA of the CDR3 is TGCAGTGCCTCTTCACCTGGCTACACCTTC.